A single sample is the source of the 9 T cell receptor beta chains below, sequenced in a study of blood T cell repertoires in COVID-19. Libraries were prepared by immunoSEQ multiplex PCR; TCRdb keeps only in-frame clonotypes and omits some of them. The repertoire includes 150,000 to 200,000 clones, roughly four fifths of them detected once, and roughly 11% sits in the top ten. The sequencing input was peripheral blood. The receptors were gathered from a man between 60 and 75 years old with active or convalescent COVID-19.

This clone was observed a few times. Distinct nucleotide sequences in the sample also encode this CDR3. The chain combines TRBV12-3 or TRBV12-4 with TRBJ1-3; 7 nucleotides align to TRBD1. The trim removed 2 bases at V and 8 bases at J, leaving 0 bases unmatched. This CDR3 region has 12 residues. The CDR3 loop reads CASSLQGDTIYF. The CDR3 DNA is TGTGCCAGCAGTTTACAGGGGGACACCATATATTTT.

The gene calls are TRBV12-3 or TRBV12-4 and TRBJ1-1; D is ambiguous. V lost 7 bases, J lost 8 bases, and 11 bases lay in between. The CDR3 is 11 residues long. The CDR3 here is CASKIAAEAFF. The CDR3 nucleotides are TGTGCCAGCAAAATCGCGGCAGAAGCTTTCTTT.

This chain uses TRBV5-1 with TRBJ1-4; D gene uncertain. The length of the CDR3 is 14 residues. Germline CDR1 reads SGHRS; CDR2 reads YFSETQ. Trimming took off 3 bases at V and 3 bases at J, with 9 bases between the two ends. The DNA of the CDR3 is TGCGCCAGCAGCTCGGAGATATCTAATGAAAAACTGTTTTTT. Translated: CASSSEISNEKLFF.

The chain joins TRBV7-9 to TRBJ2-1; D remains ambiguous. The germline V gene encodes CDR1 SEHNR and CDR2 FQNEAQ (reference sequence). V was cut by 5 bases and J by 9 bases, with 11 bases left in between. The CDR3 runs 12 residues. The CDR3 here is CASSVEFSEQFF. CDR3 bases: TGTGCCAGCAGCGTCGAGTTTAGTGAGCAGTTCTTC.

This clone has only a few counts. This chain joins TRBV7-8 and TRBJ1-1, with D perhaps matching TRBD1 (6 bases). V shed 6 bases and J shed 3 bases, with 11 bases lying between them. Germline V gene sequence: CDR1 SGHVS, CDR2 FQNEAQ. This CDR3 spans 13 amino acids. CDR3 protein: CASSRTADTEAFF. CDR3 DNA: TGTGCCAGCAGTCGGACAGCGGACACTGAAGCTTTCTTT.

The table lists this clone with a few counts. The J gene is TRBJ1-2, the V gene TRBV19, with 7 bases fitting TRBD1. The ends lost 4 bases at V and 1 base at J; junction bases unmatched: 6. CDR3 length: 15 amino acids. Germline CDR1 and CDR2: LNHDA and SQIVND (reference sequence). CDR3 sequence: CASSTTGTDNYGYTF. For the CDR3, the DNA is TGTGCCAGTAGTACGACCGGGACAGATAACTATGGCTACACCTTC.

The genes are TRBV6-6 and TRBJ2-7; 7 nucleotides line up with TRBD2. Germline CDR1 reads MNHNY; CDR2 reads SVGAGI (reference sequence). CDR3 length: 16 residues. The J segment lost 0 bases and the V segment lost 0 bases, leaving 5 bases of the junction unmatched. The CDR3 loop is CASSYSEGGASYEQYF. Written as DNA, the CDR3 is TGTGCCAGCAGTTACTCGGAGGGAGGGGCCTCCTACGAGCAGTACTTC.

The genes are TRBV19 and TRBJ2-1; 11 positions match TRBD1. Germline V gene data show CDR1 as LNHDA and CDR2 as SQIVND (reference sequence). The trim removed 6 bases at V and 7 bases at J, leaving 5 bases unmatched. CDR3 length: 14 residues. For the CDR3, the DNA is TGTGCCAGTAGGGACAGGGGGCGCCCGAATGAGCAGTTCTTC. Its protein product is CASRDRGRPNEQFF.

J is TRBJ1-3 and V is TRBV5-1, with 7 bases fitting TRBD1. The CDR3 spans 16 residues. Germline CDR1 is SGHRS and CDR2 is YFSETQ. V lost 0 bases and J lost 1; bases outside the gene matches: 4. CDR3 region: CASSLGTGASGNTIYF. The DNA of the CDR3 is TGCGCCAGCAGCTTGGGGACAGGAGCGTCTGGAAACACCATATATTTT.